The 28 T cell receptor beta chains in this list originate from one sample, sequenced in a study of blood T cells in healthy people across ages. Combining a sample-barcoded 5' primer with a J-beta primer mix, a second PCR ran for 7 to 11 cycles. MiXCR, run by TCRdb on the 5' RACE reads, gives a single entry per CDR3 protein. Of about 1,800,000 distinct CDR3 sequences listed, under 30% are singletons. Source material: blood. These receptors came from a woman in her thirties in good health.

This chain connects TRBV6-6 to TRBJ1-1; no definite D call. V lost 6 bases, J lost 3 bases, and 11 bases lay in between. CDR1 is MNHNY, CDR2 SVGAGI, per germline (reference sequence). This CDR3 region has 13 residues. The CDR3 protein is CASSPPDDTEAFF. The CDR3 DNA reads TGTGCCAGCAGCCCCCCCGACGACACTGAAGCTTTCTTT.

The chain recombines TRBV20-1 with TRBJ1-1; D possibly corresponds to TRBD1 (5 bases). V shed 6 bases and J shed 1 base, with 15 bases lying between them. Germline lookup yields CDR1 DFQATT and CDR2 SNEGSKA (reference sequence). This CDR3 comprises 14 residues. CDR3 sequence (DNA): TGCAGTGCCGAGCAGGGAGTGCAGAACACTGAAGCTTTCTTT. This gives the protein CSAEQGVQNTEAFF.

About this clonotype: Just one base apart from a much larger clone, this may be a read error. This rearrangement joins TRBV5-1 to TRBJ2-3, with 12 nucleotides matching TRBD2. The CDR3 is made up of 15 amino acids. Germline-derived CDR1 and CDR2 are SGHRS and YFSETQ. The CDR3 loop reads CASSPRTSGKDTRYF. The CDR3 region has the DNA TGCGCCAGCAGCCCGAGGACTAGCGGGAAGGATACGCGGTATTTT.

The table lists this clonotype with a few counts. The gene calls are TRBV12-3 or TRBV12-4 and TRBJ1-1; D is unclear. V lost 3 bases and J lost 0, with 11 bases in between. CDR3 size: 15 residues. The CDR3 sequence is CASSLEQSLNTEAFF. CDR3 nucleotides: TGTGCCAGCAGTTTGGAACAGTCATTGAACACTGAAGCTTTCTTT.

The chain uses TRBV7-6 and TRBJ1-4; tentative D call: TRBD1 (5 bases). The CDR3 covers 18 residues. Between the trimmed V and J ends, which lost 3 bases and 0 bases, there was a span of 17 bases. Looked up from germline, CDR1 is SGHVS and CDR2 is FNYEAQ. CDR3 residues: CASSFPPGREPTNEKLFF. The CDR3 DNA reads TGTGCCAGCAGCTTCCCGCCAGGCAGGGAACCAACTAATGAAAAACTGTTTTTT.

This clonotype was counted ten times or more. The V and J genes are TRBV11-2 and TRBJ2-3, with 7 bases matching TRBD1. The junction had 13 bases not matched to a gene; V was cut back by 2 bases and J by 8 bases. The CDR3 contains 16 residues. The germline V gene has CDR1 SGHAT and CDR2 FQNNGV. The CDR3 sequence: CASSLLAGPAGGTQYF. The CDR3 DNA follows: TGTGCCAGCAGCTTATTGGCAGGCCCGGCAGGGGGTACGCAGTATTTT.

This clonotype was detected a few times. The chain is built from TRBV11-2 and TRBJ2-1; D remains ambiguous. Germline V gene sequence: CDR1 SGHAT, CDR2 FQNNGV. The CDR3 loop spans 15 amino acids. The V and J ends lost 5 bases and 4 bases respectively, with 15 bases between them. CDR3 DNA sequence: TGTGCCAGCAGCACTCATCTGGGTAGATACAATGAGCAGTTCTTC. Amino acid sequence: CASSTHLGRYNEQFF.

This clonotype has more than one count but fewer than ten. The chain recombines TRBV6-2 or TRBV6-3 with TRBJ1-6; the D is unclear. From germline, CDR1 is MNHEY and CDR2 SVGEGT. V lost 0 bases, J lost 6 bases, and 9 bases lay in between. This CDR3 comprises 15 residues. CDR3 amino acids: CASSYSTRTNSPLHF. The CDR3 DNA sequence: TGTGCCAGCAGTTACTCGACCAGGACTAATTCACCCCTCCACTTT.

The chain recombines TRBV3-1 with TRBJ2-1; D is perhaps TRBD2 (6 bases). The CDR3 is 18 amino acids. Germline lookup yields CDR1 LGHDT and CDR2 YNNKEL (reference sequence). The V end lost 5 bases, the J end lost 6 bases, and 26 bases lay between the germline ends. In DNA, the CDR3 is TGTGCCAGCAGCTCCCGGCGAACGGGGGAACTGAGAGCCAATGAGCAGTTCTTC. Protein product: CASSSRRTGELRANEQFF.

In this sample, this clonotype turned up a few times. J is TRBJ2-5 and V is TRBV13; the D gene could be TRBD1 or TRBD2 (6 bases each). V was clipped by 4 bases and J by 6 bases, with 21 bases between them. Germline V gene data show CDR1 as PRHDT and CDR2 as FYEKMQ (reference sequence). The CDR3 extends over 16 amino acids. CDR3 residues: CASSWRGHPQEKTQYF. The CDR3 DNA sequence: TGTGCCAGCAGCTGGAGGGGACACCCCCAGGAGAAGACCCAGTACTTC.

This clonotype has only a few counts. The V gene is TRBV5-6, the J gene TRBJ1-4; D not resolved. The ends were cut back, 4 bases at V and 5 bases at J, with 15 bases in the middle. This CDR3 region has 15 residues. Looked up from germline, CDR1 is SGHDT and CDR2 is YYEEEE. Here the CDR3 DNA reads TGTGCCAGCAGCCTCAAAAAAGAAATCAATGAAAAACTGTTTTTT. Translated, it gives CASSLKKEINEKLFF. The variable domain in full, with the rest retrieved from reference TRBV5-6 and TRBJ1-4, is DAGVTQSPTHLIKTRGQQVTLRCSPKSGHDTVSWYQQALGQGPQFIFQYYEEEERQRGNFPDRFSGHQFPNYSSELNVNALLLGDSALYLCASSLKKEINEKLFFGSGTQLSVL.

This clonotype was counted ten times or more. V gene TRBV5-6 combines with J gene TRBJ1-2; the D is unclear. This CDR3 spans 15 amino acids. The ends were cut back, 2 bases at V and 4 bases at J, with 15 bases in the middle. CDR1 and CDR2 from the germline V gene are SGHDT and YYEEEE. As DNA, the CDR3 is TGTGCCAGCAGCTTCGGCACCTTCGGAGCCTATGGCTACACCTTC. This encodes CASSFGTFGAYGYTF.

The chain carries TRBV20-1 and TRBJ1-1; no definite D call. The CDR3 loop spans 13 amino acids. Germline V CDR1 and CDR2: DFQATT, SNEGSKA (reference sequence). Trimming shortened V by 6 bases and J by 1 base, and 12 bases separated the two germline ends. The CDR3 DNA follows: TGCAGTGCCCCCCAGACCGGGAACACTGAAGCTTTCTTT. Its translation: CSAPQTGNTEAFF.

This clonotype is a singleton in its sample. V gene TRBV3-1 combines with J gene TRBJ2-7, with 10 bases that match TRBD2. There are 17 residues in the CDR3. Trimming removed 6 bases from V and 1 base from J; junction bases left unmatched: 12. Germline V gene lookup returns CDR1 LGHDT and CDR2 YNNKEL (reference sequence). The CDR3 reads CASRQHWTSGASYEQYF. The CDR3 nucleotides are TGTGCCAGCAGGCAACATTGGACTAGCGGTGCATCCTACGAGCAGTACTTC.

This clonotype was seen a few times. CDR3 residues: CASVFRGVAYNEQFF. Written as DNA, the CDR3 is TGTGCCAGCGTATTCAGGGGGGTCGCCTACAATGAGCAGTTCTTC. The chain is built from TRBV6-2 or TRBV6-3 and TRBJ2-1, with a weak D call TRBD1 (7 bases). The CDR3 is 15 amino acids. The germline V gene has CDR1 MNHEY and CDR2 SVGEGT. Trimming shortened V by 8 bases and J by 2 bases, and 16 bases separated the two germline ends.

The rearrangement uses TRBV20-1 and TRBJ2-1, with 15 bases matching TRBD2. Germline V CDR1 and CDR2: DFQATT, SNEGSKA (reference sequence). This CDR3 has 16 residues. V was clipped by 4 bases and J by 7 bases; unmatched bases: 8. The CDR3 here is CSAIRTSGGANNEQFF. In nucleotides, the CDR3 is TGCAGTGCTATTCGGACTAGCGGGGGGGCTAATAATGAGCAGTTCTTC.

The chain carries TRBV15 and TRBJ2-5; TRBD2 matches at 7 bases. This CDR3 is built from 14 residues. Trimming took 1 base from V and 5 from J; bases not matched to a gene: 4. Germline V gene sequence: CDR1 LNHNV, CDR2 YYDKDF (reference sequence). The CDR3 sequence: CATSRGGGDETQYF. The CDR3 nucleotides read TGTGCCACCAGCAGAGGCGGGGGAGACGAGACCCAGTACTTC.

The rearrangement links TRBV29-1 to TRBJ2-3; D may be TRBD2 (6 bases). With 6 bases removed from V and 3 bases from J, the gap between germline ends came to 13 bases. From germline, CDR1 is SQVTM and CDR2 ANQGSEA. This CDR3 comprises 13 residues. CDR3 loop: CSVTRGGTDTQYF. Here the CDR3 DNA reads TGCAGCGTGACCCGTGGGGGGACAGATACGCAGTATTTT.

This chain links TRBV28 with TRBJ1-5; D perhaps matches TRBD1 (5 bases). V was shortened by 9 bases and J by 5 bases, with 20 bases between the two germline ends. The germline gives CDR1 MDHEN, CDR2 SYDVKM. This CDR3 has 15 residues. DNA of the CDR3: TGTGCCAGTTCCCCAACCGGCAGGGCGTATCAGCCCCAGCATTTT. Its translation: CASSPTGRAYQPQHF.

V is TRBV20-1 and J is TRBJ2-5, with D possibly being TRBD1 or TRBD2 (5 bases each). CDR1 DFQATT and CDR2 SNEGSKA come from the germline V gene (reference sequence). Between the trimmed V and J ends, which lost 1 base and 1 base, there was a span of 13 bases. This CDR3 has 15 residues. The CDR3 spells CSARATGRIQETQYF. In DNA form, the CDR3 reads TGCAGTGCTAGAGCAACGGGACGGATCCAAGAGACCCAGTACTTC.

The chain is built from TRBV4-1 and TRBJ2-2; D is undetermined. Looked up from germline, CDR1 is MGHRA and CDR2 is YSYEKL. V was trimmed by 1 base and J by 7 bases, leaving 13 bases between them. This CDR3 comprises 15 residues. The CDR3 is CASSQGQTGHGELFF. DNA for the CDR3: TGCGCCAGCAGCCAAGGGCAGACCGGTCACGGGGAGCTGTTTTTT.

The table lists this clonotype with many counts. The gene calls are TRBV6-6 and TRBJ2-3; D could derive from TRBD1 or TRBD2 (5 bases each). Germline CDR1 and CDR2: MNHNY and SVGAGI (reference sequence). Trimming took 6 bases from V and 3 from J, leaving 22 bases between them. CDR3 length: 17 residues. CDR3 amino acids: CASSHWRGRGGTDTQYF. The CDR3 DNA sequence: TGTGCCAGCAGCCACTGGCGAGGGCGTGGGGGAACAGATACGCAGTATTTT.

This chain connects TRBV3-1 to TRBJ2-7; 9 nucleotides agree with TRBD2. With V trimmed by 0 bases and J by 3 bases, 9 bases remained unmatched. Germline values: CDR1 LGHDT, CDR2 YNNKEL (reference sequence). The CDR3 sequence is 17 residues long. The CDR3 region has the DNA TGTGCCAGCAGCCAAGATAGGAGGCTAGCGGGGATCTACGAGCAGTACTTC. It encodes CASSQDRRLAGIYEQYF.

The V gene is TRBV20-1, the J gene TRBJ1-2; 7 bases map to TRBD1. Looked up from germline, CDR1 is DFQATT and CDR2 is SNEGSKA (reference sequence). CDR3 size: 14 residues. The ends lost 2 bases at V and 2 bases at J; junction bases unmatched: 5. The CDR3 DNA reads as TGCAGTGCTAGACCGCCGGGACAGAACTATGGCTACACCTTC. This translates into CSARPPGQNYGYTF.

The chain employs TRBV7-2 and TRBJ2-1; 11 bases match TRBD2. With the DNA end fitting TRBJ2-7 better, the J assignment may be wrong. Per the germline V gene, CDR1 is SGHTA and CDR2 is FQGNSA. This CDR3 spans 20 amino acids. Here the CDR3 DNA reads TGTGCCAGCAGCTTAGCGCTACTAGCGGGAGAGGTGGACTCCTACAATGAGCAGTACTTC. Translated, it gives CASSLALLAGEVDSYNEQYF.

About this clonotype: One end of the junction varies from germline; a read error may be responsible. V is TRBV11-2 and J is TRBJ2-1; no clear D. This CDR3 spans 11 amino acids. Looked up from germline, CDR1 is SGHAT and CDR2 is FQNNGV. CDR3 in DNA: TGTGCCAGCAGCTTAGGAGATAAGCAGTGCTTC. This gives the protein CASSLGDKQCF.

This clonotype was detected only a few times. The chain is built from TRBV7-2 and TRBJ2-3; D is possibly TRBD1 (6 bases). Germline V gene sequence: CDR1 SGHTA, CDR2 FQGNSA. Trimming took off 5 bases at V and 0 bases at J, with 12 bases between the two ends. This CDR3 spans 15 amino acids. In DNA, the CDR3 is TGTGCCAGCAGCCCAGGGGCGTCTAGCACAGATACGCAGTATTTT. Its protein is CASSPGASSTDTQYF. The complete variable domain, with remaining parts taken from reference TRBV7-2 and TRBJ2-3, reads GAGVSQSPSNKVTEKGKDVELRCDPISGHTALYWYRQSLGQGLEFLIYFQGNSAPDKSGLPSDRFSAERTGGSVSTLTIQRTQQEDSAVYLCASSPGASSTDTQYFGPGTRLTVL.

The gene calls are TRBV5-1 and TRBJ1-2; 7 bases line up with TRBD1. The CDR3 sequence is 14 residues long. Per germline, CDR1 SGHRS and CDR2 YFSETQ. V lost 4 bases and J lost 8; bases outside the gene matches: 11. The CDR3 DNA follows: TGCGCCAGCAGCCCGGGACAGAGGGTGGAAGGCTACACCTTC. Protein product: CASSPGQRVEGYTF.